This T cell receptor beta chain was observed in a study of shared clonotypes between healthy human individuals. This clone appeared a few times. V was clipped by 5 bases and J by 4 bases; unmatched bases: 8. The length of the CDR3 is 15 residues. Germline CDR1 is LNHDA and CDR2 is SQIVND (reference sequence). Clones were sequenced by immunoSEQ multiplex PCR, and TCRdb holds only the in-frame ones, with some missing. The sample has approximately 940,000 clones, less than 85% seen once. The receptor comes from a young man in good health. Sequencing was carried out using memory CD4+ T cells sorted from blood. Indicated subset: CD45RA-negative fraction. The gene calls are TRBV19 and TRBJ1-2; 9 nucleotides agree with TRBD1. The DNA for the CDR3 is TGTGCCAGTAGTGGGACAGGGCGACTCAGCTATGGCTACACCTTC. Protein: CASSGTGRLSYGYTF.